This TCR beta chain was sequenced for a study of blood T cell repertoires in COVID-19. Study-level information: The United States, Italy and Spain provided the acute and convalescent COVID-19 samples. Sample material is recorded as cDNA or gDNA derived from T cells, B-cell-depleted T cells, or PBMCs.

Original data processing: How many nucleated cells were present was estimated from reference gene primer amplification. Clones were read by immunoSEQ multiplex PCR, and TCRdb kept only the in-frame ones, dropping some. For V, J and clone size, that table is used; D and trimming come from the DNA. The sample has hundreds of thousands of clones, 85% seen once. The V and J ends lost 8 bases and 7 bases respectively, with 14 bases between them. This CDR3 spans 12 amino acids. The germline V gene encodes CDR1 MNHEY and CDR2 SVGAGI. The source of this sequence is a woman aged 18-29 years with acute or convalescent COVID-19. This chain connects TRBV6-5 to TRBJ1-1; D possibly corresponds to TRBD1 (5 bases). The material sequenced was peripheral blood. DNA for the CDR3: TGTGCCAGCGCCGGGGGGTTGGTTGAAGCTTTCTTT. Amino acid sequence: CASAGGLVEAFF.